These 29 T cell receptor beta chains were sequenced from one sample in a study of low-dose radiotherapy and immunotherapy resistance in tumors. Primers used for first-strand cDNA, a TRAV- and TRBV-specific set, covered both alpha and beta chains. The PCR that amplified TCRs ran for 20 to 25 cycles, relying on a constant-region primer and a V-primer adapter. TCRdb re-called the reads with MiXCR, one entry per CDR3 protein. Of around 80,000 distinct CDR3 sequences in the sample, under 20% were seen once. The time point denotes: after trial treatment. Treatment of the sample: LDRT plus nivolumab, ipilimumab, low-dose cyclophosphamide and aspirin (RACIN trial). The sequenced sample was PBMCs, obtained after low-dose radiotherapy plus immunotherapy. The receptors come from a male donor with prostate cancer.

This clonotype was seen a single time. The chain has TRBV6-6 and TRBJ2-7; maybe TRBD1 (5 bases). CDR3 length equals 15 residues. V was cut by 2 bases and J by 0 bases, with 11 bases left in between. Germline lookup yields CDR1 MNHNY and CDR2 SVGAGI (reference sequence). In DNA form, the CDR3 reads TGTGCCAGCAGTTACGGGGCTATGAGCTCCTACGAGCAGTACTTC. This codes for CASSYGAMSSYEQYF.

This clonotype was recorded at least ten times. The chain carries TRBV6-2 or TRBV6-3 and TRBJ2-7, with 7 positions matching TRBD2. This CDR3 is 15 amino acids long. V was clipped by 0 bases and J by 7 bases; unmatched bases: 9. Germline CDR1 MNHEY, CDR2 SVGEGT. CDR3 in DNA: TGTGCCAGCAGTTACTCGAATGCGGGAGCAGATGAGCAGTACTTC. Amino acid sequence: CASSYSNAGADEQYF.

In its sample, this clonotype was seen many times. The chain recombines TRBV20-1 with TRBJ2-4; 12 nucleotides agree with TRBD1. With V trimmed by 8 bases and J by 6 bases, 5 bases remained unmatched. The germline CDR1 and CDR2 sequences are DFQATT and SNEGSKA (reference sequence). The CDR3 is 13 amino acids. Here the CDR3 reads CSTRDRGLNIQYF. DNA for the CDR3: TGCAGTACCCGGGACAGGGGGCTAAACATTCAGTACTTC.

This clonotype was seen many times. The chain joins TRBV27 to TRBJ1-1, with TRBD1 identical over 10 bases. This CDR3 is built from 16 residues. The V segment lost 5 bases and the J segment 2 bases; nucleotides outside the gene matches: 8. CDR1 MNHEY and CDR2 SMNVEV come from the germline V gene (reference sequence). CDR3 nucleotides: TGTGCCAGCAGTCACGACAGGGGGCGGACAAACACTGAAGCTTTCTTT. This encodes CASSHDRGRTNTEAFF.

This clonotype was recorded many times. The chain is built from TRBV28 and TRBJ2-5; 7 bases are a match to TRBD2. Germline trimming cut 7 bases from V and 5 bases from J; bases unmatched to any gene: 1. This CDR3 spans 11 amino acids. Germline V gives CDR1 MDHEN, CDR2 SYDVKM. CDR3 region: CASIGRETQYF. CDR3 bases: TGTGCCAGCATCGGGAGGGAGACCCAGTACTTC.

In this sample, this clonotype turned up many times. The chain employs TRBV5-1 and TRBJ1-1; TRBD1 aligns across 7 bases. The J segment lost 0 bases and the V segment lost 7 bases, leaving 15 bases of the junction unmatched. This CDR3 contains 17 residues. Germline assignment: CDR1 SGHRS and CDR2 YFSETQ. Here the CDR3 DNA reads TGCGCCAGCTCGGTTCCAGGGGACAGAAGTATGAACACTGAAGCTTTCTTT. Protein product: CASSVPGDRSMNTEAFF. Full variable domain (outside the CDR3, taken from reference TRBV5-1 and TRBJ1-1): KAGVTQTPRYLIKTRGQQVTLSCSPISGHRSVSWYQQTPGQGLQFLFEYFSETQRNKGNFPGRFSGRQFSNSRSEMNVSTLELGDSALYLCASSVPGDRSMNTEAFFGQGTRLTVV.

In regard to this clonotype: This probably arose from a read error, given a far larger clone one base away. The rearrangement uses TRBV6-2 or TRBV6-3 and TRBJ2-7; 9 bases are shared with TRBD2. Per germline, CDR1 MNHEY and CDR2 SVGEGT. V gave up 6 bases and J gave up 7 bases; unmatched junction bases: 16. The CDR3 is 16 amino acids. CDR3 DNA sequence: TGTGCCAGCAGCACCTACGGGGCGGGAGGGCCCAATGAGCAGTACTTC. This sequence encodes CASSTYGAGGPNEQYF.

This clonotype was counted at least ten times. The gene calls are TRBV7-8 and TRBJ1-1; 7 nucleotides line up with TRBD1. With 5 bases clipped from V and 1 base from J, the junction kept 7 bases outside the gene matches. This CDR3 region has 15 residues. Germline-derived CDR1 and CDR2 are SGHVS and FQNEAQ. CDR3 in DNA: TGTGCCAGCAGCGTACCGGGACAGCCGAACACTGAAGCTTTCTTT. Protein: CASSVPGQPNTEAFF.

This clonotype was seen ten or more times. This sequence joins TRBV9 and TRBJ2-2; TRBD1 or TRBD2 may be the D gene (5 bases each). The CDR3 totals 13 residues. V was clipped by 1 base and J by 6 bases, with 7 bases between them. From germline, CDR1 is SGDLS and CDR2 YYNGEE. Here the CDR3 reads CASSVRDPGELFF. CDR3 nucleotide sequence: TGTGCCAGCAGCGTACGGGACCCCGGGGAGCTGTTTTTT. Drawing the rest from reference TRBV9 and TRBJ2-2, the complete variable domain is DSGVTQTPKHLITATGQRVTLRCSPRSGDLSVYWYQQSLDQGLQFLIQYYNGEERAKGNILERFSAQQFPDLHSELNLSSLELGDSALYFCASSVRDPGELFFGEGSRLTVL.

This clonotype has more than one count but fewer than ten. The chain has TRBV5-4 and TRBJ2-7; no firm D call. CDR1 is SGHNT and CDR2 is YYREEE in the germline V gene (reference sequence). The CDR3 contains 15 residues. Trimming stripped 0 bases from V and 0 bases from J, with 10 bases between. CDR3 in amino acids: CASSLESTASYEQYF. The CDR3 DNA reads TGTGCCAGCAGCTTGGAGAGTACAGCCTCCTACGAGCAGTACTTC. The whole variable domain, remainder taken from reference TRBV5-4 and TRBJ2-7, is ETGVTQSPTHLIKTRGQQVTLRCSSQSGHNTVSWYQQALGQGPQFIFQYYREEENGRGNFPPRFSGLQFPNYSSELNVNALELDDSALYLCASSLESTASYEQYFGPGTRLTVT.

This clonotype was detected ten times or more. The CDR3 DNA sequence: TGCAGTGCGGAAGGGTCTGCAAAGAGAACCGGGGAGCTGTTTTTT. It translates to CSAEGSAKRTGELFF. The V gene is TRBV20-1, the J gene TRBJ2-2; D is uncertain. Germline values: CDR1 DFQATT, CDR2 SNEGSKA (reference sequence). V lost 6 bases, J lost 5 bases, and 19 bases lay in between. The CDR3 has 15 amino acids.

This clonotype showed up many times. The chain carries TRBV6-2 or TRBV6-3 and TRBJ2-7, with D tentatively TRBD1 or TRBD2 (6 bases each). CDR3 length: 16 amino acids. Germline assignment: CDR1 MNHEY and CDR2 SVGEGT. Between the trimmed V and J ends, which lost 2 bases and 0 bases, there was a span of 14 bases. CDR3 sequence: CASSYEQGTLSYEQYF. CDR3 bases: TGTGCCAGCAGTTACGAGCAGGGGACTCTCTCCTACGAGCAGTACTTC.

The J gene is TRBJ2-3, the V gene TRBV15, with unresolved D. The CDR3 runs 13 residues. CDR1 is LNHNV, CDR2 YYDKDF, per germline (reference sequence). Trimming stripped 4 bases from V and 4 bases from J, with 9 bases between. The CDR3 region has the DNA TGTGCCACCAGCACCCTCAATCCAGATACGCAGTATTTT. Translating gives CATSTLNPDTQYF.

This clonotype was counted ten times or more. The chain links TRBV28 to TRBJ2-5; D might be TRBD2 (7 bases). Germline CDR1 reads MDHEN; CDR2 reads SYDVKM. The CDR3 contains 12 residues. The ends were cut back, 8 bases at V and 4 bases at J, with 11 bases in the middle. The chain's CDR3 is CASGGGGETQYF. DNA for the CDR3: TGTGCCAGCGGCGGGGGCGGAGAGACCCAGTACTTC. The full variable domain, rest sourced from reference TRBV28 and TRBJ2-5, is DVKVTQSSRYLVKRTGEKVFLECVQDMDHENMFWYRQDPGLGLRLIYFSYDVKMKEKGDIPEGYSVSREKKERFSLILESASTNQTSMYLCASGGGGETQYFGPGTRLLVL.

Concerning this clonotype itself: This sequence is one base from a far larger clone and is likely a read error. V gene TRBV26 combines with J gene TRBJ2-7; the D call TRBD1 from the table was never checked on the DNA. TRBV26 represents a pseudogene. The CDR3 is 14 amino acids. CDR3 DNA sequence: TGTGCCAGCCTAGCAGACAGTGAAGCCTACGAGCAGTACTTC. Its translation: CASLADSEAYEQYF.

This clonotype was counted many times. The chain uses TRBV19 and TRBJ2-1; 10 bases agree with TRBD2. V lost 7 bases to trimming and J lost 6 bases; unmatched junction nucleotides: 12. This CDR3 comprises 16 residues. The germline V gene has CDR1 LNHDA and CDR2 SQIVND (reference sequence). Here the CDR3 reads CASITTPGLAPNEQFF. The CDR3 bases are TGTGCCAGTATCACCACGCCGGGACTAGCGCCCAATGAGCAGTTCTTC.

This clonotype was found many times. This chain connects TRBV29-1 to TRBJ2-1; 7 nucleotides line up with TRBD2. This CDR3 has 15 residues. Germline V gene lookup returns CDR1 SQVTM and CDR2 ANQGSEA. Unmatched junction bases numbered 8, after V lost 0 bases and J lost 6 bases. The CDR3 is CSVEETAGLLNEQFF. The CDR3 DNA reads TGCAGCGTTGAAGAGACAGCGGGACTCCTCAATGAGCAGTTCTTC.

A few counts support this clonotype. The CDR3 DNA follows: TGCGCCAGCAGTCAATCGGCGCCCACCAACACTGAAGCTTTCTTT. The encoded protein is CASSQSAPTNTEAFF. This chain uses TRBV23-1 with TRBJ1-1, with D unresolved. TRBV23-1 has ORF status, its function being uncertain. Trimming shortened V by 0 bases and J by 2 bases, and 10 bases separated the two germline ends. The CDR3 length is 15 residues.

This clonotype was counted many times. V usage is TRBV28 and J usage is TRBJ2-3; D unclear. V lost 5 bases, J lost 8 bases, and 5 bases lay in between. CDR3 size: 10 residues. The V gene's germline CDR1 is MDHEN and CDR2 SYDVKM. The CDR3 DNA is TGTGCCAGCAGTAGGGTTACGCAGTATTTT. It translates to CASSRVTQYF.

In this sample, this clonotype turned up many times. The chain uses TRBV20-1 and TRBJ2-5; 10 bases are shared with TRBD1. Looked up from germline, CDR1 is DFQATT and CDR2 is SNEGSKA (reference sequence). The V segment lost 0 bases and the J segment 4 bases; nucleotides outside the gene matches: 5. The CDR3 runs 15 residues. The CDR3 nucleotides are TGCAGTGCTAGAGATGGACAGGGGGTGGGAGAGACCCAGTACTTC. Protein product: CSARDGQGVGETQYF.

This clonotype has a count of ten or more. CDR3: CASNWGLPHNEQFF. The CDR3 coding sequence is TGTGCCAGCAATTGGGGACTACCTCACAATGAGCAGTTCTTC. The V gene is TRBV7-2, the J gene TRBJ2-1, with 7 nucleotides matching TRBD2. The V gene's germline CDR1 is SGHTA and CDR2 FQGNSA. Trimming removed 7 bases from V and 5 bases from J; junction bases left unmatched: 8. CDR3 length equals 14 residues.

This clonotype appeared many times. V usage is TRBV2 and J usage is TRBJ2-1, with TRBD2 identical over 8 bases. CDR3 length: 14 amino acids. Germline CDR1 is SNHLY and CDR2 is FYNNEI. The V segment lost 6 bases and the J segment 6 bases; nucleotides outside the gene matches: 7. The CDR3 reads CASSPSGTSNEQFF. DNA for the CDR3: TGTGCCAGCAGCCCCTCCGGGACTAGCAATGAGCAGTTCTTC.

This clonotype showed up many times. The J gene is TRBJ2-6, the V gene TRBV6-2 or TRBV6-3, with a possible D match to TRBD1 (5 bases). The CDR3 runs 22 residues. CDR1 and CDR2 from the germline V gene are MNHEY and SVGEGT. V shed 1 base and J shed 0 bases, with 25 bases lying between them. The CDR3 nucleotides read TGTGCCAGCAGTTACTTTACGTTGGGGCGATCCGCCCTTACCTCTGGGGCCAACGTCCTGACTTTC. This gives the protein CASSYFTLGRSALTSGANVLTF.

This clonotype was observed a few times. The chain carries TRBV4-2 and TRBJ2-7; D not certain. The CDR3 totals 15 residues. The germline gives CDR1 LGHNA, CDR2 YNFKEQ. Trimming stripped 4 bases from V and 1 base from J, with 14 bases between. The CDR3: CASSRKLEPSYEQYF. Written as DNA, the CDR3 is TGTGCCAGCAGCCGGAAACTGGAACCGTCCTACGAGCAGTACTTC.

Many counts were recorded for this clonotype. V gene TRBV7-3 combines with J gene TRBJ2-2; no reliable D call. The CDR3 consists of 14 residues. Between the trimmed V and J ends, which lost 4 bases and 2 bases, there was a span of 8 bases. Germline V gene data show CDR1 as SGHTA and CDR2 as FQGTGA. CDR3 sequence: CASSSISNTGELFF. CDR3 coding DNA: TGTGCCAGCAGCTCGATCAGCAACACCGGGGAGCTGTTTTTT.

Notes on this clonotype: A far larger clone lies a single base away; this is likely a read error. The chain is built from TRBV6-2 or TRBV6-3 and TRBJ2-5, with TRBD2 identical over 10 bases. Unmatched junction bases numbered 9, after V lost 6 bases and J lost 5 bases. The CDR3 is 15 amino acids. In germline, CDR1 is MNHEY, CDR2 SVGEGT. CDR3 nucleotide sequence: TGTGCCAGCAGCCTAGAGGCAGCGGGAGGGGAGACCCAGTACTTC. It encodes CASSLEAAGGETQYF.

This clonotype was counted at least ten times. The CDR3 bases are TGTGCCAGCAGGCGGGAGCAGTACTTC. Translation gives CASRREQYF. The chain carries TRBV6-1 and TRBJ2-7; no reliable D call. Germline assignment: CDR1 MNHNS and CDR2 SASEGT. CDR3 size: 9 residues. V was cut by 6 bases and J by 7 bases, with 4 bases left in between.

This chain links TRBV5-5 with TRBJ2-7, with D maybe TRBD1 (6 bases). V was pared by 3 bases and J by 6 bases, with 22 bases between. The CDR3 spans 16 residues. Germline values: CDR1 SGHKS, CDR2 YYEKEE (reference sequence). CDR3 bases: TGTGCCAGCAGCTCCGCCGGGGCAGGGGCGCCAGGCGAGCAGTACTTC. This encodes CASSSAGAGAPGEQYF.

The table lists this clonotype with many counts. The chain combines TRBV19 with TRBJ1-1; D gene uncertain. The CDR3 sequence is 15 residues long. Looked up from germline, CDR1 is LNHDA and CDR2 is SQIVND (reference sequence). Between the trimmed V and J ends, which lost 5 bases and 0 bases, there was a span of 13 bases. CDR3 nucleotide sequence: TGTGCCAGTAGTTGGCGTAGCTTCATGAACACTGAAGCTTTCTTT. As protein: CASSWRSFMNTEAFF.